Following are 9 T cell receptor beta chains from one sample sequenced in a study of blood T cell repertoires in COVID-19 (TCRdb year 2020). The library was made by the immunoSEQ multiplex PCR assay. TCRdb stores this immuneACCESS table with in-frame sequences only. Part of the clones is absent; in the studies checked, under half of the shortfall reflects unresolved V genes, and no reason is known for the rest. The sample table shows about 44,000 clones, and about 85% are seen once. Approximately 23% of the sample lies in the top ten. Sequencing used peripheral blood. The receptors come from a woman aged 80 or over in a cohort sampled during active or convalescent COVID-19.

This sequence joins TRBV19 and TRBJ1-2; 7 nucleotides agree with TRBD1. J was trimmed by 4 bases and V by 5 bases; bases with no gene match: 7. The germline V gene has CDR1 LNHDA and CDR2 SQIVND (reference sequence). The CDR3 has 14 residues. CDR3 residues: CASSPPQGVYGYTF. The CDR3 DNA follows: TGTGCCAGTAGTCCCCCGCAGGGGGTCTATGGCTACACCTTC.

This chain connects TRBV6-1 to TRBJ1-2; a weak D match, TRBD1 (6 bases). Between the trimmed V and J ends, which lost 2 bases and 7 bases, there was a span of 14 bases. This CDR3 has 14 residues. Germline CDR1 is MNHNS and CDR2 is SASEGT. CDR3 DNA: TGTGCCAGCAGTGAAAGTGGCAGGGGAAGTGGCTACACCTTC. Translating it yields CASSESGRGSGYTF.

The gene calls are TRBV6-5 and TRBJ2-3, with no clear D. CDR3 length: 15 residues. V lost 2 bases and J 11 bases, leaving 20 bases between the germline ends. Germline V gene sequence: CDR1 MNHEY, CDR2 SVGAGI. In DNA form, the CDR3 reads TGTGCCAGCAGTTACGGTTCTCTTGGAGTATCGGGGCAGTATTTT. This codes for CASSYGSLGVSGQYF.

This sequence joins TRBV9 and TRBJ1-1; no clear D. Germline V gene lookup returns CDR1 SGDLS and CDR2 YYNGEE. This CDR3 spans 14 amino acids. V lost 0 bases, J lost 6 bases, and 12 bases lay in between. CDR3 loop: CASSVDPYQAEAFF. Here the CDR3 DNA reads TGTGCCAGCAGCGTAGACCCTTACCAGGCTGAAGCTTTCTTT.

This sequence joins TRBV2 and TRBJ2-7, with a weak D call TRBD1 (5 bases). The CDR3 is made up of 12 amino acids. Trimming pared 4 bases from V and 7 bases from J, leaving 11 bases between. Looked up from germline, CDR1 is SNHLY and CDR2 is FYNNEI. CDR3 region: CASSGQTEEQYF. The CDR3 DNA reads as TGTGCCAGCAGTGGACAGACTGAAGAGCAGTACTTC.

Only a few counts were recorded for this clone. The rearrangement joins TRBV11-3 to TRBJ1-6, with D unresolved. This CDR3 region has 12 residues. Trimming removed 5 bases at V and 12 bases at J, with 11 bases between. From germline, CDR1 is SGHNT and CDR2 YENEEA. The CDR3 here is CASSRAERPLHF. CDR3 nucleotides: TGTGCCAGCAGCCGTGCGGAGAGACCCCTCCACTTT.

The chain recombines TRBV11-3 with TRBJ2-1, with a possible D match to TRBD2 (6 bases). Germline-derived CDR1 and CDR2 are SGHNT and YENEEA. V was trimmed by 5 bases and J by 8 bases, leaving 16 bases between them. CDR3 length: 14 amino acids. The CDR3 nucleotides read TGTGCCAGCAGCCTGGGCGGGGTCGTTGATGAGCAGTTCTTC. Translated, it gives CASSLGGVVDEQFF.

With respect to this clone: This specimen includes other DNA sequences encoding the same CDR3. The V and J genes are TRBV10-2 and TRBJ2-1; no clear D. This CDR3 region has 14 residues. Germline V gene sequence: CDR1 WSHSY, CDR2 SAAADI. Deletions cut 0 bases from V and 7 bases from J, with 10 bases between. CDR3 in DNA: TGCGCCAGCAGTGAGTCGACTCTTGGGAATGAGCAGTTCTTC. This codes for CASSESTLGNEQFF.

The V call is TRBV6-1, the J call TRBJ1-5, with TRBD1 as a possible D gene (5 bases). The CDR3 runs to 14 residues. Trimming stripped 3 bases from V and 3 bases from J, with 9 bases between. The germline V gene encodes CDR1 MNHNS and CDR2 SASEGT. The CDR3 DNA follows: TGTGCCAGCAGTGATGGGGCTGACAATCAGCCCCAGCATTTT. Translation gives CASSDGADNQPQHF.